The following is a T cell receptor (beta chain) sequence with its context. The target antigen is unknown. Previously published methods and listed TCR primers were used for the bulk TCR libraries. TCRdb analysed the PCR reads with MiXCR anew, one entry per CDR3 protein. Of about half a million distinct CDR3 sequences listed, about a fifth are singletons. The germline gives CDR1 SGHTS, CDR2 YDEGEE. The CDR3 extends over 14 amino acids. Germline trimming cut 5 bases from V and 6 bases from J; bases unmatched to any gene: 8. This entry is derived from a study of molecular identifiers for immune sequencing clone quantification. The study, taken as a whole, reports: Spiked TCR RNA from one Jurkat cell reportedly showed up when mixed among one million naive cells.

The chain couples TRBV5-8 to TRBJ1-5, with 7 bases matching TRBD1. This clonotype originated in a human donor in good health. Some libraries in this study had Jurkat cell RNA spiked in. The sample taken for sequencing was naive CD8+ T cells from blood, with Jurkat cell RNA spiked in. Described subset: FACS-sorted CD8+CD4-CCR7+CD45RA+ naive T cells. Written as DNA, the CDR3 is TGTGCCAGCAGTAGACAGGGATCTAGTCAGCCCCAGCATTTT. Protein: CASSRQGSSQPQHF. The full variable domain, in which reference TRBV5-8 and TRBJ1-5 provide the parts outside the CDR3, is EAGVTQSPTHLIKTRGQQATLRCSPISGHTSVYWYQQALGLGLQFLLWYDEGEERNRGNFPPRFSGRQFPNYSSELNVNALELEDSALYLCASSRQGSSQPQHFGDGTRLSIL.